The 24 T cell receptor beta chains below all came from one sample that was sequenced in a study of response to subunit inactivated influenza vaccine. TCRdb fed the RT-PCR reads into MiXCR, producing one record per CDR3 protein. The table has 500,000 to 600,000 distinct CDR3 sequences, roughly 10% seen once; the top ten hold roughly 9.6%. These sequences were also reported in another study, on T cells expressing NK-cell markers. That paper notes: As the method of synthesis, 5'RACE template switching with UMIs yielded TCR beta cDNA.

The sample was PBMCs from blood, taken on the day of vaccination. The receptors stem from a man aged 50 to 59 who received an inactivated influenza vaccine.

The V gene is TRBV6-6, the J gene TRBJ2-7; a possible D gene is TRBD2 (5 bases). CDR3 length: 12 amino acids. CDR1 and CDR2 from the germline V gene are MNHNY and SVGAGI (reference sequence). V gave up 7 bases and J gave up 0 bases, with 7 bases separating them. This CDR3 is CASTGVSYEQYF. The DNA of the CDR3 is TGTGCCAGCACCGGGGTCTCCTACGAGCAGTACTTC.

This clonotype was recorded many times. The J gene is TRBJ1-1, the V gene TRBV7-2; D call uncertain. Germline values: CDR1 SGHTA, CDR2 FQGNSA. CDR3 length: 13 amino acids. The V and J ends lost 0 bases and 4 bases respectively, with 6 bases between them. Here the CDR3 reads CASSLAGITEAFF. CDR3 DNA: TGTGCCAGCAGCTTAGCGGGTATCACTGAAGCTTTCTTT. Together with reference TRBV7-2 and TRBJ1-1, the CDR3 gives the full variable domain: GAGVSQSPSNKVTEKGKDVELRCDPISGHTALYWYRQSLGQGLEFLIYFQGNSAPDKSGLPSDRFSAERTGGSVSTLTIQRTQQEDSAVYLCASSLAGITEAFFGQGTRLTVV.

Comments on this clonotype: One base away lies a much larger clone, so this may be a sequencing read error. The rearrangement uses TRBV12-3 or TRBV12-4 and TRBJ1-1; D is possibly TRBD1 (6 bases). The CDR3 is 14 amino acids. The V gene lost 4 bases and the J gene lost 3 bases, with 12 bases spanning the gap. CDR3 residues: CASSWGQRDTEAFF. In DNA form, the CDR3 reads TGTGCCAGCAGTTGGGGACAACGGGACACTGAAGCTTTCTTT.

This clonotype occurred a few times. The CDR3 region is CASSLTIRQITGELFF. CDR3 in DNA: TGTGCCAGCAGCTTAACTATCCGACAGATTACCGGGGAGCTGTTTTTT. J is TRBJ2-2 and V is TRBV7-2; weak D call: TRBD1 (5 bases). The germline V and J ends were trimmed by 2 bases and 5 bases, with 15 bases remaining between them. This CDR3 has 16 residues. Germline V CDR1 and CDR2: SGHTA, FQGNSA. Full variable domain (remainder filled in from reference TRBV7-2 and TRBJ2-2): GAGVSQSPSNKVTEKGKDVELRCDPISGHTALYWYRQSLGQGLEFLIYFQGNSAPDKSGLPSDRFSAERTGGSVSTLTIQRTQQEDSAVYLCASSLTIRQITGELFFGEGSRLTVL.

This clonotype was detected ten times or more. This CDR3 is CSVIRATNTEAFF. The DNA of the CDR3 is TGCAGCGTTATAAGGGCCACGAACACTGAAGCTTTCTTT. The V call is TRBV29-1, the J call TRBJ1-1; D gene uncertain. Germline V gene lookup returns CDR1 SQVTM and CDR2 ANQGSEA. V was clipped by 5 bases and J by 1 base, with 11 bases between them. CDR3 size: 13 residues. Filled out from reference TRBV29-1 and TRBJ1-1, the complete variable domain reads SAVISQKPSRDICQRGTSLTIQCQVDSQVTMMFWYRQQPGQSLTLIATANQGSEATYESGFVIDKFPISRPNLTFSTLTVSNMSPEDSSIYLCSVIRATNTEAFFGQGTRLTVV.

This chain uses TRBV9 with TRBJ1-5; 9 bases are shared with TRBD1. The ends lost 5 bases at V and 4 bases at J; junction bases unmatched: 7. From germline, CDR1 is SGDLS and CDR2 YYNGEE. The length of the CDR3 is 15 residues. CDR3 amino acids: CASSLGQGQNQPQHF. In DNA, the CDR3 is TGTGCCAGCAGTCTTGGACAGGGGCAGAATCAGCCCCAGCATTTT.

This clonotype was observed a handful of times. This sequence joins TRBV7-9 and TRBJ2-1; TRBD2 aligns across 8 bases. In germline, CDR1 is SEHNR, CDR2 FQNEAQ (reference sequence). The CDR3 covers 15 residues. V trimming: 1 base; J trimming: 8 bases; junction bases outside the gene matches: 7. The CDR3 DNA is TGTGCCAGCAGCTTAGGGAGCGGGGGCTGGGATGAGCAGTTCTTC. It encodes CASSLGSGGWDEQFF. The full variable domain, with the rest looked up from reference TRBV7-9 and TRBJ2-1, is DTGVSQNPRHKITKRGQNVTFRCDPISEHNRLYWYRQTLGQGPEFLTYFQNEAQLEKSRLLSDRFSAERPKGSFSTLEIQRTEQGDSAMYLCASSLGSGGWDEQFFGPGTRLTVL.

This clonotype was recorded at least ten times. The chain links TRBV6-6 to TRBJ2-3; D is unresolved. The CDR3 length is 11 residues. The germline V gene has CDR1 MNHNY and CDR2 SVGAGI (reference sequence). The V and J ends lost 6 bases and 4 bases respectively, with 5 bases between them. CDR3 in DNA: TGTGCCAGCAGCCGAGCAGATACGCAGTATTTT. Its protein is CASSRADTQYF.

This sequence joins TRBV20-1 and TRBJ2-1; the match to TRBD2 covers 9 bases. Unmatched junction bases numbered 7, after V lost 3 bases and J lost 4 bases. CDR1 is DFQATT and CDR2 is SNEGSKA in the germline V gene (reference sequence). This CDR3 is built from 15 residues. As DNA, the CDR3 is TGCAGTGCTAGTGTGACTAGCGGACAGTACAATGAGCAGTTCTTC. This sequence encodes CSASVTSGQYNEQFF.

This clonotype was counted ten times or more. The chain recombines TRBV14 with TRBJ2-3; tentatively, D is TRBD2 (5 bases). Germline V CDR1 and CDR2: SGHDN, FVKESK. V was pared by 4 bases and J by 4 bases, with 18 bases between. The CDR3 extends over 16 amino acids. CDR3 coding DNA: TGTGCCAGCAGCCTATGGCGGACTCACACCCCAGATACGCAGTATTTT. It encodes CASSLWRTHTPDTQYF. Based on the CDR3 plus reference TRBV14 and TRBJ2-3, the full variable domain is EAGVTQFPSHSVIEKGQTVTLRCDPISGHDNLYWYRRVMGKEIKFLLHFVKESKQDESGMPNNRFLAERTGGTYSTLKVQPAELEDSGVYFCASSLWRTHTPDTQYFGPGTRLTVL.

The chain recombines TRBV30 with TRBJ2-3, with D possibly TRBD1 on 5 matching bases. V lost 0 bases and J 12 bases, leaving 16 bases between the germline ends. The CDR3 runs 13 residues. Germline assignment: CDR1 GTSNPN and CDR2 SVGIG (reference sequence). Written as DNA, the CDR3 is TGTGCCTGGAGTGTAATCGGTGCAGGGCACCAGTATTTT. Its translation: CAWSVIGAGHQYF.

The chain carries TRBV12-3 or TRBV12-4 and TRBJ2-4; weak D call: TRBD2 (6 bases). The V and J ends lost 1 base and 6 bases respectively, with 10 bases between them. This CDR3 spans 14 amino acids. DNA of the CDR3: TGTGCCAGCAGTTTAGGGTCCGGGAGAAACATTCAGTACTTC. The encoded protein is CASSLGSGRNIQYF.

This clonotype has just a few counts. V usage is TRBV18 and J usage is TRBJ2-1; possibly TRBD1 for D (5 bases). Germline lookup yields CDR1 KGHSH and CDR2 LQKENI. This CDR3 region has 15 residues. V dropped 4 bases and J dropped 4 bases, with 14 bases sitting between them. The CDR3 protein is CASSRDQGGYNEQFF. The CDR3, as DNA: TGTGCCAGCTCACGGGATCAGGGTGGTTACAATGAGCAGTTCTTC.

This clonotype was seen many times. The chain links TRBV10-2 to TRBJ1-1, with a tentative D call TRBD1 (6 bases). Trimming took 7 bases from V and 2 from J, leaving 29 bases between them. The CDR3 loop spans 19 amino acids. CDR1 is WSHSY, CDR2 SAAADI, per germline. CDR3 in amino acids: CASTPAPQGGFIRNTEAFF. The CDR3 coding sequence is TGCGCCAGCACCCCAGCCCCACAGGGTGGATTTATAAGAAACACTGAAGCTTTCTTT.

This clonotype was counted ten times or more. This sequence joins TRBV6-2 or TRBV6-3 and TRBJ2-7; the match to TRBD1 covers 10 bases. Germline V gene data show CDR1 as MNHEY and CDR2 as SVGEGT. The CDR3 covers 15 residues. The junction had 11 bases not matched to a gene; V was cut back by 7 bases and J by 5 bases. The CDR3 DNA sequence: TGTGCCAGCATCCAACCTCGGGACAGGGGTCACGAGCAGTACTTC. The encoded protein is CASIQPRDRGHEQYF.

The chain uses TRBV5-4 and TRBJ2-7, with 8 bases matching TRBD1. The CDR3 covers 14 residues. Losses at the gene ends were 4 bases for V and 8 bases for J; bases not matched to a gene: 11. From germline, CDR1 is SGHNT and CDR2 YYREEE (reference sequence). The CDR3 loop is CASSIAGQGSKQYF. CDR3 nucleotide sequence: TGTGCCAGCAGCATAGCCGGACAGGGATCCAAGCAGTACTTC.

This clonotype was observed at least ten times. The rearrangement uses TRBV20-1 and TRBJ2-1; the D gene is possibly TRBD2 (5 bases). The length of the CDR3 is 13 residues. Germline lookup yields CDR1 DFQATT and CDR2 SNEGSKA (reference sequence). Deletions cut 6 bases from V and 3 bases from J, with 12 bases between. The CDR3 coding sequence is TGCAGTGCGACGGGTAGCGACTACAATGAGCAGTTCTTC. Protein product: CSATGSDYNEQFF.

This clonotype was seen more than once but under ten times. The chain recombines TRBV5-5 with TRBJ2-1; 13 bases match TRBD2. The CDR3 contains 15 residues. The trim removed 6 bases at V and 10 bases at J, leaving 10 bases unmatched. Germline assignment: CDR1 SGHKS and CDR2 YYEKEE (reference sequence). DNA of the CDR3: TGTGCCAGCAAGACCGGGACTAGCGGGGTCTGGGAGCAGTTCTTC. This encodes CASKTGTSGVWEQFF.

Concerning this clonotype itself: Compared with germline, one end of the junction differs, possibly owing to a read error. The CDR3 DNA sequence: TGCAGTGCTGGAGATAGCGGGGGGATCCAAGAGACCCAGTACTTC. This translates into CSAGDSGGIQETQYF. The rearrangement links TRBV20-1 to TRBJ2-5; 10 nucleotides line up with TRBD2. This CDR3 spans 15 amino acids. Germline CDR1 is DFQATT and CDR2 is SNEGSKA (reference sequence).

Only a few counts were recorded for this clonotype. J is TRBJ2-3 and V is TRBV20-1; maybe TRBD1 (5 bases). Trimming removed 8 bases from V and 2 bases from J, with 14 bases in between. This CDR3 spans 13 amino acids. Germline V gene sequence: CDR1 DFQATT, CDR2 SNEGSKA (reference sequence). The CDR3 is CSPYRTSTDTQYF. CDR3 DNA: TGCAGTCCATACAGGACATCCACAGATACGCAGTATTTT.

The rearrangement uses TRBV3-1 and TRBJ1-1; D remains ambiguous. The CDR3 loop spans 12 amino acids. Looked up from germline, CDR1 is LGHDT and CDR2 is YNNKEL (reference sequence). Trimming stripped 1 base from V and 5 bases from J, with 5 bases between. As DNA, the CDR3 is TGTGCCAGCAGCCAAGGCAGTACTGAAGCTTTCTTT. Translated: CASSQGSTEAFF.

This clonotype was observed at least ten times. CDR3 bases: TGTGCCAGCCCCGTATCCTACTTGGGGGGCGTAAAGAATGAGCAGTTCTTC. Translating gives CASPVSYLGGVKNEQFF. This rearrangement joins TRBV2 to TRBJ2-1; D may be TRBD1 or TRBD2 (6 bases each). Between the trimmed V and J ends, which lost 8 bases and 7 bases, there was a span of 27 bases. The CDR3 covers 17 residues. CDR1 is SNHLY, CDR2 FYNNEI, per germline.

This clonotype was counted ten times or more. This chain links TRBV5-6 with TRBJ2-5; 8 bases align to TRBD2. Per the germline V gene, CDR1 is SGHDT and CDR2 is YYEEEE. CDR3 length: 17 residues. V gave up 3 bases and J gave up 0 bases; unmatched junction bases: 10. The DNA of the CDR3 is TGTGCCAGCAGCTCGGGCGGCGGGGGGCCCGACCAAGAGACCCAGTACTTC. Protein: CASSSGGGGPDQETQYF.

The chain links TRBV19 to TRBJ2-7, with TRBD1 identical over 11 bases. Per germline, CDR1 LNHDA and CDR2 SQIVND (reference sequence). The CDR3 spans 15 residues. After removal of 4 bases from V and 0 bases from J, the junction contained 2 bases not matched to a gene. This chain's CDR3 is CASSKGQGASYEQYF. As DNA, the CDR3 is TGTGCCAGTAGTAAAGGACAGGGGGCCTCCTACGAGCAGTACTTC.